This TCR beta chain was captured in a study of T cells of healthy individuals. This clonotype has only a few counts. TCRdb used MiXCR to reprocess the 5' RACE reads, holding one entry per CDR3 protein. In the table there are about 53,000 distinct CDR3 sequences, 14% to 15% of which are singletons. J lost 5 bases, V lost 0 bases, and 2 bases had no gene match. In germline, CDR1 is SGHRS, CDR2 YFSETQ. The CDR3 has 14 residues. The clonotype comes from a human donor in good health. V is TRBV5-1 and J is TRBJ2-7; 10 bases are a match to TRBD2. Here the CDR3 reads CASSLGLAGDEQYF. CDR3 DNA sequence: TGCGCCAGCAGCTTGGGGCTAGCGGGAGACGAGCAGTACTTC.